The 27 T cell receptor beta chains below come from one sample, sequenced in a study of T-cell reconstitution after alpha-beta-depleted transplantation in children. For TCRbeta, the library was prepared with unique molecular identifiers. Via MiXCR, TCRdb re-called the PCR reads, giving one row per CDR3 protein. The table includes roughly 200,000 distinct CDR3 sequences, around 7% detected once. The sample was PBMCs, taken before TCRalphabeta/CD19-depleted stem cell transplant. The receptors derive from a boy aged 2-15 years with acute lymphoblastic leukemia, due to receive a stem cell transplant.

There are many counts of this clonotype. The chain joins TRBV12-3 or TRBV12-4 to TRBJ1-2, with D maybe TRBD1 (5 bases). CDR3 size: 13 residues. V lost 5 bases to trimming and J lost 4 bases, with 11 bases between them. CDR3 region: CASSQGKGYGYTF. CDR3 coding DNA: TGTGCCAGCAGTCAGGGAAAGGGCTATGGCTACACCTTC.

In this sample, this clonotype turned up a few times. J is TRBJ2-7 and V is TRBV18; TRBD1 is a possible D gene (6 bases). The CDR3 totals 14 residues. CDR1 and CDR2 (germline): KGHSH, LQKENI. V shed 0 bases and J shed 6 bases, with 12 bases lying between them. The CDR3 nucleotides are TGTGCCAGCTCACCACCGAGTTCCAGGGGCGAGCAGTACTTC. Its protein is CASSPPSSRGEQYF.

This clonotype appeared many times. J is TRBJ2-3 and V is TRBV7-2, with 7 bases identical to TRBD2. This CDR3 has 15 amino acids. V was clipped by 5 bases and J by 3 bases; unmatched bases: 8. Looked up from germline, CDR1 is SGHTA and CDR2 is FQGNSA. The CDR3 protein is CASSPWTRTTDTQYF. The CDR3 DNA is TGTGCCAGCAGCCCGTGGACTAGGACGACAGATACGCAGTATTTT.

This clonotype has at least ten counts. The V gene is TRBV5-1, the J gene TRBJ2-3, with D hard to call. V lost 1 base and J 2 bases, leaving 5 bases between the germline ends. CDR3 size: 13 residues. CDR1 is SGHRS, CDR2 YFSETQ, per germline. The CDR3 region is CASSLSHTDTQYF. The CDR3 DNA sequence: TGCGCCAGCAGCTTGAGTCACACAGATACGCAGTATTTT.

This clonotype was found many times. The CDR3 sequence: CASSAADIYGYTF. Here the CDR3 DNA reads TGTGCCAGCAGTGCAGCGGATATCTATGGCTACACCTTC. The rearrangement uses TRBV27 and TRBJ1-2; D not certain. From germline, CDR1 is MNHEY and CDR2 SMNVEV (reference sequence). V lost 5 bases and J lost 4, with 11 bases in between. The CDR3 has 13 residues.

This clonotype was detected many times. The CDR3 sequence is CASTRAAGRGVEGYTF. The DNA for the CDR3 is TGTGCCAGCACCCGCGCCGCGGGCAGGGGCGTTGAGGGCTACACCTTC. The chain recombines TRBV6-5 with TRBJ1-2; TRBD1 might be the D (6 bases). V gave up 7 bases and J gave up 8 bases, with 26 bases separating them. The CDR3 spans 16 residues. CDR1 and CDR2 (germline): MNHEY, SVGAGI.

This clonotype came up many times. The genes are TRBV6-5 and TRBJ1-1, with 7 positions matching TRBD1. J was trimmed by 3 bases and V by 2 bases; bases with no gene match: 0. CDR1 is MNHEY and CDR2 is SVGAGI in the germline V gene. The CDR3 runs to 13 residues. The CDR3 spells CASSYRGHTEAFF. For the CDR3, the DNA is TGTGCCAGCAGTTACAGGGGGCACACTGAAGCTTTCTTT.

This clonotype was seen at least ten times. CDR3 sequence (DNA): TGCGCCAGCAGCTTGTGGTCCGGGGACAAAAACAATGAGCAGTTCTTC. It codes for CASSLWSGDKNNEQFF. This chain uses TRBV5-1 with TRBJ2-1; possible D gene TRBD1, 6 bases. The CDR3 contains 16 residues. Germline-derived CDR1 and CDR2 are SGHRS and YFSETQ. The V and J ends lost 1 base and 5 bases respectively, with 16 bases between them.

This clonotype was seen many times. This sequence joins TRBV9 and TRBJ2-1; D remains ambiguous. Between the trimmed V and J ends, which lost 1 base and 0 bases, there was a span of 8 bases. The CDR3 runs 15 residues. Germline CDR1 reads SGDLS; CDR2 reads YYNGEE. CDR3 in amino acids: CASSVRAGSYNEQFF. CDR3 bases: TGTGCCAGCAGCGTACGAGCCGGCTCCTACAATGAGCAGTTCTTC.

The table lists this clonotype with a few counts. The CDR3 DNA is TGTGCCATCAGTCCCCAGCGGGAGGGACTCGCAGATACGCAGTATTTT. Encoded protein: CAISPQREGLADTQYF. The chain couples TRBV10-3 to TRBJ2-3; 10 bases match TRBD2. The germline CDR1 and CDR2 sequences are ENHRY and SYGVKD. V dropped 5 bases and J dropped 4; count of bases not matched to a gene: 9. There are 16 residues in the CDR3.

The sample holds a few counts of this clonotype. This chain connects TRBV27 to TRBJ1-2; a possible D gene is TRBD1 (5 bases). The CDR3 extends over 16 amino acids. Between the trimmed V and J ends, which lost 5 bases and 5 bases, there was a span of 21 bases. The germline V gene encodes CDR1 MNHEY and CDR2 SMNVEV (reference sequence). CDR3 protein: CASSPGSRAGRYGYTF. CDR3 DNA sequence: TGTGCCAGCAGTCCAGGAAGCAGGGCAGGGAGGTATGGCTACACCTTC.

This clonotype was recorded a few times. As DNA, the CDR3 is TGTGCCACCAGCAGAGATAAGGGGACAGGGAGCCGTAATCAGCCCCAGCATTTT. Translating gives CATSRDKGTGSRNQPQHF. V and J are TRBV15 and TRBJ1-5, with 9 nucleotides matching TRBD1. The CDR3 is 18 residues long. Germline V gene sequence: CDR1 LNHNV, CDR2 YYDKDF (reference sequence). J was trimmed by 4 bases and V by 0 bases; bases with no gene match: 10.

In its sample, this clonotype was seen many times. V and J are TRBV3-1 and TRBJ1-1, with D perhaps TRBD1 (6 bases). V was pared by 0 bases and J by 4 bases, with 12 bases between. The CDR3 consists of 15 residues. Germline CDR1 LGHDT, CDR2 YNNKEL (reference sequence). CDR3 protein: CASSQDAQGPTEAFF. The DNA of the CDR3 is TGTGCCAGCAGCCAAGATGCCCAGGGGCCCACTGAAGCTTTCTTT.

The chain combines TRBV27 with TRBJ1-2; TRBD1 might be the D (5 bases). The germline gives CDR1 MNHEY, CDR2 SMNVEV (reference sequence). The CDR3 contains 14 residues. V lost 3 bases to trimming and J lost 0 bases, with 8 bases between them. CDR3 in DNA: TGTGCCAGCAGTTTCGCAGGGTCTAACTATGGCTACACCTTC. Its protein product is CASSFAGSNYGYTF.

This clonotype was seen ten or more times. V and J are TRBV5-4 and TRBJ2-2, with 7 bases aligning to TRBD2. Germline V gives CDR1 SGHNT, CDR2 YYREEE (reference sequence). J gave up 0 bases and V 4 bases, and 9 bases lay outside the gene matches. The CDR3 consists of 17 residues. As DNA, the CDR3 is TGTGCCAGCAGCGACGGGGAGGGACGTGCGAACACCGGGGAGCTGTTTTTT. Protein product: CASSDGEGRANTGELFF.

This clonotype was seen a few times. V is TRBV20-1 and J is TRBJ2-7, with D uncertain. The CDR3 contains 12 residues. Germline V lookup: CDR1 DFQATT, CDR2 SNEGSKA (reference sequence). V was shortened by 6 bases and J by 1 base, with 10 bases between the two germline ends. CDR3 sequence reads: CSAVGISYEQYF. CDR3 DNA sequence: TGCAGTGCGGTGGGCATATCCTACGAGCAGTACTTC.

This clonotype was counted only a few times. The J gene is TRBJ1-2, the V gene TRBV6-5; D remains unclear. V was shortened by 5 bases and J by 2 bases, with 9 bases between the two germline ends. The CDR3 is made up of 13 amino acids. Germline V gives CDR1 MNHEY, CDR2 SVGAGI. The CDR3 protein is CASSTDGNYGYTF. DNA for the CDR3: TGTGCCAGCAGTACGGACGGAAACTATGGCTACACCTTC.

V is TRBV12-3 or TRBV12-4 and J is TRBJ1-4; 11 bases are shared with TRBD1. Trimming removed 5 bases from V and 7 bases from J; junction bases left unmatched: 6. The CDR3 length is 15 residues. CDR3 DNA: TGTGCCAGCAGTATAGGGACAGGGGGAGGTGAAAAACTGTTTTTT. Translating gives CASSIGTGGGEKLFF.

This clonotype was seen a few times. The V and J genes are TRBV20-1 and TRBJ2-2; perhaps TRBD1 as D (8 bases). From germline, CDR1 is DFQATT and CDR2 SNEGSKA (reference sequence). V was pared by 6 bases and J by 3 bases, with 14 bases between. The length of the CDR3 is 14 residues. Written as DNA, the CDR3 is TGCAGTGCGTGGACAGGGAGGGACACCGGGGAGCTGTTTTTT. Protein product: CSAWTGRDTGELFF.

This clonotype showed up many times. This rearrangement joins TRBV28 to TRBJ2-1; 10 bases fit TRBD1. The CDR3 length is 16 residues. Germline V gene lookup returns CDR1 MDHEN and CDR2 SYDVKM. Trimming at V came to 5 bases and at J to 2 bases, leaving 6 bases not matched to a gene. CDR3 protein: CASSPRGQGPYNEQFF. CDR3 sequence (DNA): TGTGCCAGCAGTCCACGGGGACAGGGGCCCTACAATGAGCAGTTCTTC. The whole variable domain, filled in from reference TRBV28 and TRBJ2-1, reads DVKVTQSSRYLVKRTGEKVFLECVQDMDHENMFWYRQDPGLGLRLIYFSYDVKMKEKGDIPEGYSVSREKKERFSLILESASTNQTSMYLCASSPRGQGPYNEQFFGPGTRLTVL.

The rearrangement links TRBV10-3 to TRBJ1-2; 9 bases are shared with TRBD1. From germline, CDR1 is ENHRY and CDR2 SYGVKD. The trim removed 3 bases at V and 6 bases at J, leaving 5 bases unmatched. This CDR3 is 14 amino acids long. CDR3 DNA: TGTGCCATCAGTGACCTGGGACAGGGTAATGGCTACACCTTC. Residues: CAISDLGQGNGYTF.

This clonotype was recorded many times. The chain carries TRBV24-1 and TRBJ2-7, with D possibly being TRBD1 (6 bases). From germline, CDR1 is KGHDR and CDR2 SFDVKD. This CDR3 comprises 13 residues. V was pared by 6 bases and J by 2 bases, with 10 bases between. The CDR3 DNA is TGTGCCACCAGTACAGAGGGGGCCTACGAGCAGTACTTC. Residues: CATSTEGAYEQYF.

This clonotype was counted ten times or more. This chain uses TRBV5-1 with TRBJ1-5; 7 bases match TRBD1. Germline V gives CDR1 SGHRS, CDR2 YFSETQ. The CDR3 is 15 amino acids. The ends lost 2 bases at V and 4 bases at J; junction bases unmatched: 6. CDR3 in DNA: TGCGCCAGCAGCTTTTCGGGGACAGCAAATCAGCCCCAGCATTTT. It encodes CASSFSGTANQPQHF.

This clonotype was picked up many times. This sequence joins TRBV5-1 and TRBJ1-1; the D gene is possibly TRBD1 (5 bases). CDR3 length: 13 residues. Germline V gene sequence: CDR1 SGHRS, CDR2 YFSETQ. Trimming took 6 bases from V and 0 from J, leaving 9 bases between them. The CDR3 protein is CASTQTVNTEAFF. In DNA form, the CDR3 reads TGCGCCAGCACCCAGACAGTGAACACTGAAGCTTTCTTT.

V and J are TRBV12-3 or TRBV12-4 and TRBJ2-1, with 7 bases that match TRBD2. The V segment lost 7 bases and the J segment 8 bases; nucleotides outside the gene matches: 11. The CDR3 runs to 14 residues. CDR3 in DNA: TGTGCCAGCACCTCTCCCCGGGACTATCATGAGCAGTTCTTC. It translates to CASTSPRDYHEQFF.

The chain combines TRBV24-1 with TRBJ2-5, with 8 bases that match TRBD1. Looked up from germline, CDR1 is KGHDR and CDR2 is SFDVKD. This CDR3 spans 12 amino acids. V trimming: 5 bases; J trimming: 9 bases; junction bases outside the gene matches: 4. The CDR3 nucleotides read TGTGCCACCAGTGGAACAGGGGGTCCCCAGTACTTC. It translates to CATSGTGGPQYF.

Concerning this clonotype: One base away lies a much larger clone, so this may be a sequencing read error. This chain links TRBV20-1 with TRBJ2-1; 8 nucleotides match TRBD2. CDR1 is DFQATT, CDR2 SNEGSKA, per germline (reference sequence). The CDR3 spans 13 residues. The CDR3 DNA follows: TGCAGTGCTAGGACTAGCGTTGGCCATGAGCAGATCTTC. Protein: CSARTSVGHEQIF.